The rows below give T cell receptor beta chains drawn from one sample of a study of cytomegalovirus exposure and HLA in healthy donors. Method: immunoSEQ multiplex PCR; TCRdb's copy keeps in-frame clones and lacks some. This table has 35,000 to 40,000 clones, approximately 92% appearing once. Input material: PBMCs. The receptors here all came from a young man in good health and CMV-seronegative. Both conserved end residues are part of each CDR3. Each record gives: V gene, J gene, D gene, clone size, CDR3 protein, CDR3 DNA. A D gene is named only where the DNA matches it firmly. Clone size is shown for a subset of rows, as once, few, many or a class of expanded clone.

TRBV27	TRBJ1-1	.	.	CASSKRGGVNTEAFF	TGTGCCAGCAGCAAGAGAGGGGGGGTCAACACTGAAGCTTTCTTT
TRBV5-1	TRBJ1-2	TRBD1	.	CASRPGTGGYGYTF	TGCGCCAGCAGGCCCGGGACAGGGGGCTATGGCTACACCTTC
TRBV19	TRBJ2-7	.	.	CASRPEGGVEQYF	TGTGCCAGTAGGCCTGAAGGGGGGGTCGAGCAGTACTTC
TRBV9	TRBJ2-5	TRBD1	.	CASSAGQGLKRTQYF	TGTGCCAGCAGCGCGGGACAGGGATTGAAGAGAACCCAGTACTTC
TRBV6-5	TRBJ1-5	.	.	CASSYRGSNQPQHF	TGTGCCAGCAGTTACAGGGGAAGCAATCAGCCCCAGCATTTT
TRBV2	TRBJ1-2	.	.	CASTGRPHGYTF	TGTGCCTCAACCGGGAGACCACACGGCTACACCTTC
TRBV7-2	TRBJ2-1	.	.	CASITDSSSYNEQFF	TGTGCCAGCATAACAGATTCGAGCTCCTACAATGAGCAGTTCTTC
TRBV7-6	TRBJ2-3	TRBD2	medium-sized	CASSPEGMGGDTQYF	TGTGCCAGCAGCCCAGAAGGGATGGGGGGGGATACGCAGTATTTT
TRBV6-5	TRBJ2-3	.	.	CASFRHEGATDTQYF	TGTGCCAGCTTCCGCCACGAGGGCGCGACAGATACGCAGTATTTT
TRBV9	TRBJ2-1	.	.	CASSGWGEVFNEQFF	TGTGCCAGCAGCGGGTGGGGGGAGGTTTTCAATGAGCAGTTCTTC
TRBV6-5	TRBJ2-3	.	.	CASALEASRSHTQYF	TGTGCCAGCGCCCTTGAGGCTAGCAGAAGTCATACGCAGTATTTT
TRBV6-4	TRBJ1-2	.	.	CASRRPPETHYGYTF	TGTGCCAGCAGGAGGCCCCCGGAGACCCACTATGGCTACACCTTC
TRBV6-1	TRBJ2-7	TRBD1	.	CASSRQGEQYF	TGTGCCAGCAGCAGACAGGGCGAGCAGTACTTC
TRBV2	TRBJ2-3	TRBD2	few	CASSTSGGADTQYF	TGTGCCAGCAGCACTAGCGGGGGGGCAGATACGCAGTATTTT
TRBV9	TRBJ2-3	.	.	CASRNGDTQYF	TGTGCCAGCAGGAACGGGGATACGCAGTATTTT
TRBV7-6	TRBJ1-5	.	.	CASSNLRGRDSNQPQHF	TGTGCCAGCAGCAACCTCCGGGGGAGGGATAGCAATCAGCCCCAGCATTTT
TRBV15	TRBJ1-5	TRBD1	.	CATSRDERGRVQPQHF	TGTGCCACCAGCAGAGACGAAAGGGGGCGAGTACAGCCCCAGCATTTT
TRBV7-8	TRBJ2-1	.	once	CASSLAIPGLAGEQFF	TGTGCCAGCAGCTTAGCGATTCCGGGCCTAGCCGGTGAGCAGTTCTTC
TRBV5-6	TRBJ1-5	.	.	CASSFNDAVYSNQPQHF	TGTGCCAGCAGCTTTAATGACGCGGTGTATAGCAATCAGCCCCAGCATTTT
TRBV28	TRBJ1-4	.	.	CASSLSLYQLFF	TGTGCCAGCAGTTTAAGCCTTTACCAACTGTTTTTT
TRBV7-3	TRBJ2-7	TRBD2	.	CASSLTVLMAGVNEQYF	TGTGCCAGCAGCTTAACGGTTTTAATGGCGGGAGTCAACGAGCAGTACTTC
TRBV14	TRBJ2-6	.	.	CASSLTGANVLTF	TGTGCCAGCAGCCTTACTGGGGCCAACGTCCTGACTTTC
TRBV6-1	TRBJ2-1	TRBD2	.	CASRAIAGAWDEQFF	TGTGCCAGCAGGGCTATAGCGGGGGCCTGGGATGAGCAGTTCTTC
TRBV5-6	TRBJ2-3	TRBD2	.	CATSGGGTDTQYF	TGTGCCACCAGCGGGGGAGGGACAGATACGCAGTATTTT
TRBV6-1	TRBJ2-1	.	.	CASSEARQEQFF	TGTGCCAGCAGTGAAGCGAGGCAGGAGCAGTTCTTC
TRBV5-6	TRBJ1-6	TRBD1	.	CASSLGQGLGAPLHF	TGTGCCAGCAGCTTGGGACAGGGTCTAGGAGCACCCCTCCACTTT
TRBV25-1	TRBJ2-1	.	once	CASSESKVSEQFF	TGTGCCAGCAGTGAATCGAAAGTGAGTGAGCAGTTCTTC
TRBV5-5	TRBJ1-4	.	.	CASSLGAGTNEKLFF	TGTGCCAGCAGCTTGGGCGCCGGAACTAATGAAAAACTGTTTTTT
TRBV2	TRBJ2-3	.	.	CASSEGLSSTDTQYF	TGTGCCAGCAGTGAAGGTCTCTCTAGCACAGATACGCAGTATTTT
TRBV4-2	TRBJ2-6	TRBD2	.	CASSQDPSGVSGANVLTF	TGTGCCAGCAGCCAAGATCCCAGCGGGGTCTCTGGGGCCAACGTCCTGACTTTC
TRBV30	TRBJ1-2	TRBD1	.	CAWSDLGTGKGYTF	TGTGCCTGGAGTGATTTAGGGACAGGGAAAGGCTACACCTTC
TRBV27	TRBJ2-5	.	.	CASKIRRDGQETQYF	TGTGCCAGCAAGATCCGGCGGGACGGCCAAGAGACCCAGTACTTC
TRBV4-1	TRBJ2-2	.	.	CASSQVDMGLLTGELFF	TGCGCCAGCAGCCAAGTCGACATGGGGCTACTCACCGGGGAGCTGTTTTTT
TRBV9	TRBJ2-5	.	.	CASSVAEGRETQYF	TGTGCCAGCAGCGTAGCTGAAGGCAGGGAGACCCAGTACTTC
TRBV19	TRBJ1-3	.	.	CASTTDRSGNTIYF	TGTGCCAGTACCACCGACAGGTCTGGAAACACCATATATTTT
TRBV5-1	TRBJ1-2	.	.	CASSLGYRGYTF	TGCGCCAGCAGCTTGGGGTATCGGGGCTACACCTTC
TRBV5-6	TRBJ2-2	TRBD2	.	CASSGGTSRNTGELFF	TGTGCCAGCAGCGGGGGGACTAGCCGGAACACCGGGGAGCTGTTTTTT
TRBV28	TRBJ2-1	.	.	CASRSGEGMVNEQFF	TGTGCCAGCAGATCGGGGGAAGGGATGGTCAATGAGCAGTTCTTC
TRBV10-2	TRBJ2-3	TRBD2	.	CASSETTSPPADTQYF	TGCGCCAGCAGTGAAACGACTAGCCCCCCGGCAGATACGCAGTATTTT
TRBV28	TRBJ1-5	.	.	CASSPPPGEGQPQHF	TGTGCCAGCAGTCCCCCCCCCGGGGAGGGACAGCCCCAGCATTTT
TRBV5-1	TRBJ1-1	.	once	CASSLEGGYTEAFF	TGCGCCAGCAGCTTGGAGGGGGGGTACACTGAAGCTTTCTTT
TRBV6-1	TRBJ1-5	TRBD1	.	CATQGVGNQPQHF	TGTGCCACCCAGGGGGTAGGCAATCAGCCCCAGCATTTT
TRBV5-6	TRBJ2-7	TRBD2	.	CASNTRRAGGYLDEQYF	TGTGCCAGCAACACGCGGCGAGCGGGAGGATACTTGGACGAGCAGTACTTC
TRBV6-5	TRBJ2-1	TRBD2	.	CASASLGGSGEQFF	TGTGCCAGCGCCTCTCTGGGCGGGAGCGGTGAGCAGTTCTTC
TRBV19	TRBJ2-5	.	.	CASSIGRIQETQYF	TGTGCCAGTAGTATAGGCAGGATCCAAGAGACCCAGTACTTC
TRBV11-2	TRBJ2-7	.	.	CASSLQGSYEQYF	TGTGCCAGCAGCTTACAGGGTTCTTACGAGCAGTACTTC
TRBV19	TRBJ1-2	.	.	CASLGGASDYGYTF	TGTGCCAGTCTCGGTGGAGCCAGTGACTATGGCTACACCTTC
TRBV10-3	TRBJ1-1	TRBD1	.	CAISKTGSETEAFF	TGTGCCATCTCTAAGACAGGGTCGGAGACTGAAGCTTTCTTT
TRBV9	TRBJ2-3	TRBD2	once	CASSVRGGSTDTQYF	TGTGCCAGCAGCGTACGGGGGGGAAGCACAGATACGCAGTATTTT
TRBV9	TRBJ2-7	.	.	CASSVGRFGVGSNEQYF	TGTGCCAGCAGCGTAGGGAGATTCGGGGTCGGATCGAACGAGCAGTACTTC
TRBV7-7	TRBJ1-2	TRBD1	.	CASSLSRGPTLYGYTF	TGTGCTAGCAGCTTATCCAGGGGGCCTACTCTCTATGGCTACACCTTC
TRBV9	TRBJ2-1	TRBD2	.	CASSLGLAANEQFF	TGTGCCAGCAGCCTGGGACTAGCGGCCAATGAGCAGTTCTTC
TRBV6-1	TRBJ2-7	TRBD2	.	CASSLTSGGTYEQYF	TGTGCCAGCAGTTTAACTAGCGGGGGAACCTACGAGCAGTACTTC
TRBV29-1	TRBJ2-1	TRBD2	.	CSGRLAGGYGGNNEQFF	TGCAGCGGCCGACTAGCGGGAGGGTACGGGGGAAACAATGAGCAGTTCTTC
TRBV19	TRBJ1-5	.	.	CASSITGSQGGSQHF	TGTGCCAGTAGTATTACCGGCAGCCAGGGTGGGTCCCAGCATTTT
TRBV30	TRBJ2-1	TRBD2	once	CAWSVESGDPGAKFF	TGTGCCTGGAGTGTCGAAAGCGGGGACCCAGGAGCGAAGTTCTTC
TRBV5-1	TRBJ1-2	.	few	CASSLEGNYGYTF	TGCGCCAGCAGCTTGGAGGGGAACTATGGCTACACCTTC
TRBV11-3	TRBJ2-1	TRBD2	.	CASSLGTSGYNEQFF	TGTGCCAGCAGCCTGGGGACTAGCGGATACAATGAGCAGTTCTTC
TRBV18	TRBJ1-2	TRBD1	.	CASSPRDRKTGYTF	TGTGCCAGCTCACCTCGGGACAGGAAAACGGGCTACACCTTC
TRBV5-1	TRBJ1-1	.	.	CASSASGSNTEAFF	TGCGCCAGCAGCGCCTCAGGGTCCAACACTGAAGCTTTCTTT